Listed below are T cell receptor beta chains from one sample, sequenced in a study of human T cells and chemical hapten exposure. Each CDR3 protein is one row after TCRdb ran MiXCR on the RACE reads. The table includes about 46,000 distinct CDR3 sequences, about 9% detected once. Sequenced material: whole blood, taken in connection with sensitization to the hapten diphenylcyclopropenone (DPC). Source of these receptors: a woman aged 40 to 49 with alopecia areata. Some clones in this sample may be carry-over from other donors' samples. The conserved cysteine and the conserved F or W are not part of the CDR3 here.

CDR3 protein: ASSLDGTKADTQY; J gene: TRBJ2-3; V gene: TRBV5-1; CDR3 length: 13
CDR3 protein: ASSLALQRGGRETQY; J gene: TRBJ2-5; V gene: TRBV7-2; CDR3 length: 15
CDR3 protein: ASSPNPETEAF; J gene: TRBJ1-1; V gene: TRBV7-6; CDR3 length: 11
CDR3 protein: ASSRYPGQGEPGELF; J gene: TRBJ2-2; V gene: TRBV4-1; CDR3 length: 15
CDR3 protein: ASSFSGGNTEAF; J gene: TRBJ1-1; V gene: TRBV5-1; CDR3 length: 12
CDR3 protein: ASSPTGGSTVEAF; J gene: TRBJ1-1; V gene: TRBV12-3/TRBV12-4; CDR3 length: 13
CDR3 protein: ASSLSGQSTDTQY; J gene: TRBJ2-3; V gene: TRBV4-1; CDR3 length: 13
CDR3 protein: ASSLGGLSGYT; J gene: TRBJ1-2; V gene: TRBV12-3/TRBV12-4; CDR3 length: 11
CDR3 protein: ATSRGDINQPQH; J gene: TRBJ1-5; V gene: TRBV15; CDR3 length: 12
CDR3 protein: ASSSGLLQAGYT; J gene: TRBJ1-2; V gene: TRBV12-3/TRBV12-4; CDR3 length: 12
CDR3 protein: ASHPWGGGTYEQY; J gene: TRBJ2-7; V gene: TRBV19; CDR3 length: 13
CDR3 protein: ASSLAPGMNQPQH; J gene: TRBJ1-5; V gene: TRBV5-1; CDR3 length: 13
CDR3 protein: ASSSGHSETQY; J gene: TRBJ2-5; V gene: TRBV5-1; CDR3 length: 11
CDR3 protein: ASSWGPLGNTEAF; J gene: TRBJ1-1; V gene: TRBV28; CDR3 length: 13
CDR3 protein: ASSLGVSGPYEQY; J gene: TRBJ2-7; V gene: TRBV11-2; CDR3 length: 13
CDR3 protein: ASSGIAGGGREQY; J gene: TRBJ2-7; V gene: TRBV19; CDR3 length: 13
CDR3 protein: ASSPPGLAGSSYNEQF; J gene: TRBJ2-1; V gene: TRBV5-4; CDR3 length: 16
CDR3 protein: ASSLDRIHEQY; J gene: TRBJ2-7; V gene: TRBV28; CDR3 length: 11
CDR3 protein: ATQRGAWYGYT; J gene: TRBJ1-2; V gene: TRBV28; CDR3 length: 11
CDR3 protein: ASSTYNEQF; J gene: TRBJ2-1; V gene: TRBV7-9; CDR3 length: 9
CDR3 protein: AGHWAPYNEQF; J gene: TRBJ2-1; V gene: TRBV2; CDR3 length: 11
CDR3 protein: SARVSGRYGYT; J gene: TRBJ1-2; V gene: TRBV20-1; CDR3 length: 11
CDR3 protein: ASNLDRTSNQPQH; J gene: TRBJ1-5; V gene: TRBV2; CDR3 length: 13
CDR3 protein: AISGDREGNQPQH; J gene: TRBJ1-5; V gene: TRBV10-3; CDR3 length: 13
CDR3 protein: ASSPGQGVGEQY; J gene: TRBJ2-7; V gene: TRBV5-1; CDR3 length: 12
CDR3 protein: ASRPGQGFQETQY; J gene: TRBJ2-5; V gene: TRBV28; CDR3 length: 13
CDR3 protein: AARGGTSTDTQY; J gene: TRBJ2-3; V gene: TRBV4-1; CDR3 length: 12
CDR3 protein: SVVHTEAF; J gene: TRBJ1-1; V gene: TRBV29-1; CDR3 length: 8
CDR3 protein: ASSFRSEQY; J gene: TRBJ2-7; V gene: TRBV12-3/TRBV12-4; CDR3 length: 9
CDR3 protein: ASSFGQGPDTQY; J gene: TRBJ2-3; V gene: TRBV7-9; CDR3 length: 12
CDR3 protein: ATSDSRDYNEQF; J gene: TRBJ2-1; V gene: TRBV24-1; CDR3 length: 12
CDR3 protein: ASSLSDSNQPQH; J gene: TRBJ1-5; V gene: TRBV27; CDR3 length: 12
CDR3 protein: ASSSYGGSEKLF; J gene: TRBJ1-4; V gene: TRBV4-1; CDR3 length: 12
CDR3 protein: ASSLAITGNTEAF; J gene: TRBJ1-1; V gene: TRBV5-5; CDR3 length: 13
CDR3 protein: ASSKFPVPGGETQY; J gene: TRBJ2-5; V gene: TRBV21-1; CDR3 length: 14
CDR3 protein: ASRRGQGWHEQY; J gene: TRBJ2-7; V gene: TRBV12-3/TRBV12-4; CDR3 length: 12
CDR3 protein: ASLGRGGNEQF; J gene: TRBJ2-1; V gene: TRBV2; CDR3 length: 11
CDR3 protein: ASSSATGGHNEQF; J gene: TRBJ2-1; V gene: TRBV12-3/TRBV12-4; CDR3 length: 13
CDR3 protein: SVWGQANTGELF; J gene: TRBJ2-2; V gene: TRBV29-1; CDR3 length: 12
CDR3 protein: ASSHVKNTEAF; J gene: TRBJ1-1; V gene: TRBV3-1; CDR3 length: 11
CDR3 protein: ASSLGGRIIANTEAF; J gene: TRBJ1-1; V gene: TRBV5-5; CDR3 length: 15
CDR3 protein: ASSPQGETQY; J gene: TRBJ2-5; V gene: TRBV18; CDR3 length: 10